This T cell receptor beta chain stems from a study of blood T cell repertoires in COVID-19. The overall study: The study drew acute and convalescent COVID-19 samples from the United States, Italy and Spain. PBMCs, B-cell-depleted T cells, or T cells were the source of the cDNA or gDNA that made up the material.

Seattle researchers signed up patients amid active infection and tracked them longitudinally. Original handling: Amplifying reference gene primers gave estimates of nucleated cell counts. Here immunoSEQ multiplex PCR was the method, and the copy in TCRdb shows in-frame clones only, minus some. V and J calls and clone size are given by that table; D and trimming were obtained from the DNA. Among a few hundred thousand clones, around 89% were seen once, and the ten largest hold around 12%. The trim removed 0 bases at V and 5 bases at J, leaving 3 bases unmatched. Germline CDR1 MNHEY, CDR2 SVGEGT. The CDR3 contains 14 residues.

The receptor was isolated from a woman in her forties or fifties with COVID-19, enrolled during active disease. Sequenced material: peripheral blood. This chain uses TRBV6-2 or TRBV6-3 with TRBJ1-2, with 7 positions matching TRBD1. CDR3 sequence reads: CASSYSAGGYGYTF. The CDR3 coding sequence is TGTGCCAGCAGTTACTCGGCAGGGGGGTATGGCTACACCTTC.